The clone carrying this T cell receptor (beta chain) appeared a few times. Its target is not known. The data were taken from a study of response to subunit inactivated influenza vaccine. Points from the study as a whole: Each seasonal flu vaccination may recruit only limited new T cells, authors suggested.

From the RT-PCR reads, TCRdb called clonotypes with MiXCR, one entry per CDR3 protein. In the table there are hundreds of thousands of distinct CDR3 sequences, 15% to 17% of which are singletons. The ends lost 3 bases at V and 2 bases at J; junction bases unmatched: 6. Germline V gives CDR1 SGDLS, CDR2 YYNGEE. The CDR3 has 16 amino acids. The sequence derives from a man in his forties or fifties who received an inactivated influenza vaccine. Sequencing was performed on PBMCs from blood, taken about 12 days after vaccination. The chain recombines TRBV9 with TRBJ1-3, with TRBD1 matching over 9 bases. Here the CDR3 DNA reads TGTGCCAGCAGCGGACAGGGGGTTCTTACTGGAAACACCATATATTTT. It is translated as CASSGQGVLTGNTIYF.